These 27 T cell receptor beta chains were sequenced from one sample in a study of a mutant IDH1 vaccine in newly diagnosed glioma. Sequencing used immunoSEQ multiplex PCR; TCRdb keeps in-frame clones, though not all of them. The table includes tens of thousands of clones, about nine tenths detected once. Time point specified: week 23, last vaccination. With topical imiquimod, each dose of the vaccine consisted of 300 ug of mutant IDH1 20-mer peptide. Their cognate antigens are unknown. The starting material was PBMCs, obtained from a glioma patient whose treatment included an IDH1 peptide vaccine. The receptors stem from a man aged 40-49 years with glioma.

This clone was detected only once. J is TRBJ1-1 and V is TRBV29-1; D unresolved. Germline V lookup: CDR1 SQVTM, CDR2 ANQGSEA. The CDR3 length is 12 residues. V gave up 4 bases and J gave up 4 bases, with 10 bases separating them. The CDR3 reads CSVVGWSTEAFF. The CDR3, as DNA: TGCAGCGTTGTAGGGTGGAGCACTGAAGCTTTCTTT.

The V call is TRBV7-2, the J call TRBJ1-3; no clear D. V lost 1 base and J lost 0, with 4 bases in between. CDR1 and CDR2 (germline): SGHTA, FQGNSA. The CDR3 covers 14 residues. The DNA for the CDR3 is TGTGCCAGCAGCTTAGTCCGCTCTGGAAACACCATATATTTT. The encoded protein is CASSLVRSGNTIYF.

V is TRBV7-8 and J is TRBJ2-7, with 9 positions matching TRBD2. The CDR3 length is 15 residues. CDR1 and CDR2 from the germline V gene are SGHVS and FQNEAQ. Trimming took 1 base from V and 6 from J; bases not matched to a gene: 7. CDR3: CASSLETGTSLEQYF. The CDR3, as DNA: TGTGCCAGCAGCTTAGAGACCGGGACTAGCCTCGAGCAGTACTTC.

The chain uses TRBV19 and TRBJ2-5, with 7 bases matching TRBD2. Per the germline V gene, CDR1 is LNHDA and CDR2 is SQIVND (reference sequence). V was pared by 5 bases and J by 5 bases, with 8 bases of the junction left unmatched. The CDR3 covers 14 residues. The CDR3 is CASSGAGLRETQYF. DNA of the CDR3: TGTGCCAGTAGTGGAGCGGGATTGAGGGAGACCCAGTACTTC.

The V gene is TRBV19, the J gene TRBJ1-2; D gene unclear. The V and J ends lost 5 bases and 2 bases respectively, with 9 bases between them. The germline V gene has CDR1 LNHDA and CDR2 SQIVND (reference sequence). The CDR3 has 13 amino acids. DNA for the CDR3: TGTGCCAGTAGTTTCGGGAGGAACTATGGCTACACCTTC. Residues: CASSFGRNYGYTF.

The CDR3: CASRRWGDPKETQYF. CDR3 DNA: TGTGCCAGCAGGAGGTGGGGGGACCCTAAAGAGACCCAGTACTTC. The chain combines TRBV6-1 with TRBJ2-5; a weak D match, TRBD2 (6 bases). The ends were cut back, 6 bases at V and 3 bases at J, with 17 bases in the middle. The germline gives CDR1 MNHNS, CDR2 SASEGT. CDR3 length equals 15 residues.

This chain connects TRBV9 to TRBJ2-3; D gene uncertain. In germline, CDR1 is SGDLS, CDR2 YYNGEE. V was pared by 2 bases and J by 4 bases, with 8 bases between. The CDR3 length is 13 residues. The CDR3 reads CASSVGPADTQYF. In DNA form, the CDR3 reads TGTGCCAGCAGCGTCGGCCCCGCAGATACGCAGTATTTT.

The genes are TRBV10-3 and TRBJ2-3, with 10 bases identical to TRBD1. CDR1 is ENHRY and CDR2 is SYGVKD in the germline V gene. The CDR3 consists of 14 residues. V trimming: 8 bases; J trimming: 4 bases; junction bases outside the gene matches: 6. The chain's CDR3 is CAIARGQGSDTQYF. The CDR3 DNA reads as TGTGCCATCGCAAGGGGACAGGGGTCAGATACGCAGTATTTT.

The chain employs TRBV20-1 and TRBJ2-3; D is unclear. Germline V gene data show CDR1 as DFQATT and CDR2 as SNEGSKA (reference sequence). The CDR3 runs to 11 residues. Trimming took off 5 bases at V and 4 bases at J, with 7 bases between the two ends. In DNA, the CDR3 is TGCAGTGCTGGACCCCCAGATACGCAGTATTTT. The encoded protein is CSAGPPDTQYF.

The CDR3 sequence: CASSLGGQGYEQYF. The CDR3 DNA is TGTGCCAGCAGCTTAGGGGGCCAGGGCTACGAGCAGTACTTC. The chain links TRBV7-2 to TRBJ2-7; a weak D match, TRBD1 (5 bases). V lost 1 base and J lost 3, with 10 bases in between. The CDR3 is made up of 14 amino acids. Germline assignment: CDR1 SGHTA and CDR2 FQGNSA.

The V and J genes are TRBV6-5 and TRBJ1-1, with TRBD1 identical over 12 bases. The junction had 11 bases not matched to a gene; V was cut back by 7 bases and J by 11 bases. Germline V gives CDR1 MNHEY, CDR2 SVGAGI. CDR3 length equals 14 residues. CDR3 region: CASTSYGTGGEAFF. The CDR3 region has the DNA TGTGCCAGCACCTCATATGGGACAGGGGGCGAGGCTTTCTTT.

Written as DNA, the CDR3 is TGCGCCAGCAGCATATCCACCTACGAGCAGTACTTC. This translates into CASSISTYEQYF. The J gene is TRBJ2-7, the V gene TRBV5-1; no clear D. V lost 4 bases and J lost 2, with 7 bases in between. The CDR3 loop spans 12 amino acids. The V gene's germline CDR1 is SGHRS and CDR2 YFSETQ.

This clone was seen only once. The chain is built from TRBV19 and TRBJ1-5; TRBD1 agrees at 7 bases. With 10 bases clipped from V and 6 bases from J, the junction kept 15 bases outside the gene matches. This CDR3 comprises 15 residues. CDR1 is LNHDA, CDR2 SQIVND, per germline (reference sequence). CDR3 coding DNA: TGTGCCACCAAACTCGGACCCTCAGGGGGTCAGCCCCAGCATTTT. Amino acids: CATKLGPSGGQPQHF.

This chain uses TRBV7-9 with TRBJ1-4, with D possibly matching TRBD1 (5 bases). V gave up 0 bases and J gave up 13 bases, with 18 bases separating them. Germline CDR1 and CDR2: SEHNR and FQNEAQ (reference sequence). This CDR3 is built from 15 residues. The CDR3 reads CASSLADRSNERLFF. The CDR3 DNA reads as TGTGCCAGCAGCTTAGCTGACAGATCTAATGAGAGACTGTTTTTT.

This chain uses TRBV18 with TRBJ2-2, with 10 positions matching TRBD2. The CDR3 runs 16 residues. V shed 5 bases, J shed 1 base, and the junction held 4 bases outside the gene matches. Per the germline V gene, CDR1 is KGHSH and CDR2 is LQKENI. The CDR3 bases are TGTGCCAGCTCATCGGGACTAGCGCTGAACACCGGGGAGCTGTTTTTT. Translated: CASSSGLALNTGELFF.

The chain joins TRBV15 to TRBJ2-7; 8 nucleotides line up with TRBD2. Germline V gene lookup returns CDR1 LNHNV and CDR2 YYDKDF (reference sequence). The CDR3 sequence is 18 residues long. The V gene end was trimmed by 2 bases and the J gene end by 3 bases; junction bases not matched to a gene: 15. Here the CDR3 DNA reads TGTGCCACCAGCAGATCGCACCGAGCGGGGGCTATATTCTACGAGCAGTACTTC. This sequence encodes CATSRSHRAGAIFYEQYF.

This clone was seen only once. V and J are TRBV27 and TRBJ2-7; 10 nucleotides align to TRBD1. V was pared by 5 bases and J by 4 bases, with 5 bases of the junction left unmatched. The CDR3 covers 14 residues. Germline V lookup: CDR1 MNHEY, CDR2 SMNVEV (reference sequence). Written as DNA, the CDR3 is TGTGCCAGCAGTGGGAGGACAGGGGGGTACGAGCAGTACTTC. Encoded protein: CASSGRTGGYEQYF.

The chain links TRBV7-9 to TRBJ1-1; D call uncertain. V lost 2 bases to trimming and J lost 1 base, with 8 bases between them. This CDR3 has 14 residues. Germline lookup yields CDR1 SEHNR and CDR2 FQNEAQ (reference sequence). The CDR3 loop reads CASSLFFQNTEAFF. CDR3 sequence (DNA): TGTGCCAGCAGCTTATTCTTCCAGAACACTGAAGCTTTCTTT. Drawing the rest from reference TRBV7-9 and TRBJ1-1, the complete variable domain is DTGVSQNPRHKITKRGQNVTFRCDPISEHNRLYWYRQTLGQGPEFLTYFQNEAQLEKSRLLSDRFSAERPKGSFSTLEIQRTEQGDSAMYLCASSLFFQNTEAFFGQGTRLTVV.

The V call is TRBV14, the J call TRBJ2-3; D is perhaps TRBD1 (5 bases). The CDR3 loop spans 14 amino acids. V dropped 6 bases and J dropped 0 bases, with 10 bases sitting between them. CDR1 is SGHDN and CDR2 is FVKESK in the germline V gene. The CDR3 DNA follows: TGTGCCAGCAGAGGGGTTCTGAGCACAGATACGCAGTATTTT. Protein product: CASRGVLSTDTQYF.

The V gene is TRBV18, the J gene TRBJ2-4; D might be TRBD1 (5 bases). Between the trimmed V and J ends, which lost 4 bases and 7 bases, there was a span of 14 bases. Looked up from germline, CDR1 is KGHSH and CDR2 is LQKENI. The CDR3 is made up of 14 amino acids. CDR3 loop: CASSRAGRKNIQYF. The CDR3 DNA reads as TGTGCCAGCTCACGGGCAGGGCGTAAGAACATTCAGTACTTC.

DNA for the CDR3: TGTGCCAGCAGCTACGTCGGGACTGGCGTAAATGAGCAGTTCTTC. Translation gives CASSYVGTGVNEQFF. The genes are TRBV7-2 and TRBJ2-1, with D possibly matching TRBD2 (6 bases). V was shortened by 4 bases and J by 7 bases, with 17 bases between the two germline ends. Germline CDR1 is SGHTA and CDR2 is FQGNSA. The CDR3 is 15 amino acids.

The rearrangement joins TRBV5-1 to TRBJ1-4, with D unclear. V was clipped by 4 bases and J by 1 base, with 8 bases between them. CDR3 length equals 14 residues. Germline CDR1 reads SGHRS; CDR2 reads YFSETQ. The DNA of the CDR3 is TGCGCCAGCAGCAGGTCCGGAACTAATGAAAAACTGTTTTTT. Its translation: CASSRSGTNEKLFF.

This clone appeared a few times. The CDR3 DNA reads as TGCGCCAAGGGGCCTCCCGGGGCCCAGCATTTT. It specifies CAKGPPGAQHF. The chain is built from TRBV23-1 and TRBJ1-5, with D perhaps TRBD1 (5 bases). TRBV23-1 falls under the ORF class, with uncertain function. The CDR3 totals 11 residues. Trimming left V 10 bases short and J 11 bases short, with 15 bases between.

The chain couples TRBV11-2 to TRBJ2-7; TRBD2 aligns across 12 bases. CDR3 length: 16 residues. Germline V gene data show CDR1 as SGHAT and CDR2 as FQNNGV. Trimming removed 5 bases from V and 7 bases from J; junction bases left unmatched: 12. The CDR3 here is CASSAVASGRAGEQYF. CDR3 bases: TGTGCCAGCAGCGCGGTCGCTAGCGGGAGGGCGGGTGAGCAGTACTTC.

This chain joins TRBV29-1 and TRBJ1-2, with D possibly being TRBD1 (5 bases). The CDR3 covers 12 residues. Germline-derived CDR1 and CDR2 are SQVTM and ANQGSEA. Trimming shortened V by 2 bases and J by 11 bases, and 15 bases separated the two germline ends. The chain's CDR3 is CSVESDRSEYTF. CDR3 nucleotide sequence: TGCAGCGTTGAATCAGACAGATCAGAGTACACCTTC.

V is TRBV7-2 and J is TRBJ2-5, with 7 bases aligning to TRBD1. The ends lost 10 bases at V and 4 bases at J; junction bases unmatched: 9. This CDR3 is 13 amino acids long. Germline V lookup: CDR1 SGHTA, CDR2 FQGNSA. The CDR3 reads CATTRGQRETQYF. CDR3 DNA: TGTGCCACGACAAGGGGGCAGAGAGAGACCCAGTACTTC.

The V and J genes are TRBV14 and TRBJ2-5; the match to TRBD1 covers 7 bases. Near its end, the DNA agrees better with TRBJ2-7, so the J call may be wrong. The CDR3 spans 14 residues. Germline CDR1 SGHDN, CDR2 FVKESK. Here the CDR3 DNA reads TGTGCCAGCAGCCTACAGACAGGGATCGGCGAGCAGTACTTC. Protein: CASSLQTGIGEQYF.